This T cell receptor (beta chain) was recorded in a study of blood T cell repertoires in COVID-19. Study-wide background: Acute-phase and convalescent COVID-19 samples originated in the United States, Italy and Spain. The analysed material was cDNA or gDNA that came from T cells, B-cell-depleted T cells, or PBMCs.

CDR1 and CDR2 (germline): SNHLY, FYNNEI. CDR3 length equals 12 residues. V shed 8 bases and J shed 2 bases, with 7 bases lying between them. In the study's own analysis: Scientists estimated how many nucleated cells there were by amplifying reference gene primers. The repertoire was sequenced with immunoSEQ multiplex PCR; TCRdb's copy has only in-frame clones and lacks some. V and J calls and clone size come straight from that table; D and trimming were deduced from the DNA. The sample includes 60,000 or so clones, around four fifths seen only once; the top ten take roughly a tenth. While infection was still active, Seattle patients were enrolled and then followed longitudinally.

The V gene is TRBV2, the J gene TRBJ1-5, with D tentatively TRBD1 (5 bases). The origin of this receptor is a young man with COVID-19, enrolled during active disease. Sequencing was done on a sample of peripheral blood. Here the CDR3 reads CASGRGNQPQHF. In nucleotides, the CDR3 is TGTGCCAGCGGCAGGGGCAATCAGCCCCAGCATTTT.